These T cell receptor beta chains were read from a single sample in a study of tumor-infiltrating lymphocytes in oesophageal squamous cell carcinoma. TCRdb reprocessed the PCR reads via MiXCR and lists one record per CDR3 protein. The sample carries several thousand distinct CDR3 sequences, 15% to 18% recorded once. Sequenced material: blood. The source is a male donor with esophageal squamous cell carcinoma. Each CDR3 is given with its conserved first and last residue. Each record gives: clone size, J gene, D gene, V gene, CDR3 length, CDR3 protein, CDR3 DNA. A D gene is named only where the DNA matches it firmly. Part of the rows lack a size; the others show once, few, many or a class for expanded clones.

many | TRBJ2-7 | . | TRBV2 | 13 | CASRGTFSYEQYF | TGTGCCAGCAGGGGGACTTTCTCCTACGAGCAGTACTTC
medium-sized | TRBJ2-1 | . | TRBV7-7 | 13 | CASSLQPYNEQFF | TGTGCTAGCAGCCTCCAACCCTACAATGAGCAGTTCTTC
medium-sized | TRBJ1-2 | . | TRBV7-8 | 13 | CASGGGFNYGYTF | TGTGCCAGCGGTGGTGGGTTTAACTATGGCTACACCTTC
many | TRBJ2-5 | . | TRBV4-1 | 17 | CASSQDHGGRLVETQYF | TGCGCCAGCAGCCAAGATCATGGGGGCAGGTTAGTTGAGACCCAGTACTTC
few | TRBJ1-2 | . | TRBV19 | 14 | CASKSEVSNYGYTF | TGTGCCAGTAAATCTGAGGTCTCTAACTATGGCTACACCTTC
medium-sized | TRBJ2-7 | TRBD2 | TRBV6-1 | 15 | CASSNPSGPWDEQYF | TGTGCCAGCAGTAACCCTAGCGGTCCCTGGGACGAGCAGTACTTC
. | TRBJ2-4 | . | TRBV2 | 15 | CASSGIRGPKNIQYF | TGTGCCAGCAGTGGGATCAGGGGCCCCAAAAACATTCAGTACTTC
many | TRBJ2-3 | TRBD1 | TRBV6-1 | 13 | CAITQGVTDTQYF | TGTGCCATAACGCAGGGGGTCACAGATACGCAGTATTTT
. | TRBJ2-5 | TRBD2 | TRBV18 | 13 | CASSPIDRGEQYF | TGTGCCAGCTCACCAATAGACCGGGGGGAGCAGTACTTC
many | TRBJ1-2 | . | TRBV6-1 | 13 | CASSEITESSYTF | TGTGCCAGCAGTGAGATAACCGAGTCGAGCTACACCTTC
many | TRBJ2-5 | TRBD2 | TRBV2 | 15 | CASSDGGGGQETQYF | TGTGCCAGCAGTGACGGCGGGGGAGGTCAAGAGACCCAGTACTTC
. | TRBJ2-1 | . | TRBV19 | 12 | CASSTRDNEQFF | TGTGCCAGTAGTACCAGGGACAATGAGCAGTTCTTC
many | TRBJ2-1 | TRBD1 | TRBV11-3 | 18 | CASSSLNRWDRAGNEQFF | TGTGCCAGCAGCTCTCTCAACCGATGGGACAGGGCGGGGAATGAGCAGTTCTTC
many | TRBJ2-1 | . | TRBV19 | 15 | CASSIGQNSYNEQFF | TGTGCCAGTAGTATAGGACAGAACTCCTACAATGAGCAGTTCTTC
many | TRBJ2-7 | TRBD1 | TRBV5-6 | 14 | CASSGTGLTYEQYF | TGTGCCAGCAGCGGGACAGGGCTCACCTACGAGCAGTACTTC
many | TRBJ1-1 | . | TRBV6-1 | 14 | CASSRTQMNTEAFF | TGTGCCAGCAGTCGGACACAGATGAACACTGAAGCTTTCTTT
many | TRBJ2-7 | . | TRBV5-8 | 13 | CASSFRGLYEQYF | TGTGCCAGCAGCTTCCGGGGTCTCTACGAGCAGTACTTC
many | TRBJ1-3 | . | TRBV11-2 | 16 | CASTRNRLSSGNTIYF | TGTGCCAGCACCCGAAACAGGTTGAGCTCTGGAAACACCATATATTTT
many | TRBJ2-7 | . | TRBV10-2 | 11 | CASSASYEQYF | TGCGCCAGCAGTGCTAGTTACGAGCAGTACTTC
. | TRBJ2-5 | TRBD2 | TRBV4-2 | 16 | CASSQDGVPGGEPQYF | TGTGCCAGCAGCCAAGATGGGGTTCCGGGGGGGGAGCCCCAGTACTTC
. | TRBJ1-1 | . | TRBV4-3 | 15 | CASSQSAYPNTEAFF | TGCGCCAGCAGCCAAAGCGCCTACCCAAACACTGAAGCTTTCTTT
medium-sized | TRBJ2-1 | . | TRBV24-1 | 12 | CATSLAHNEQFF | TGTGCCACCAGTTTAGCGCACAATGAGCAGTTCTTC